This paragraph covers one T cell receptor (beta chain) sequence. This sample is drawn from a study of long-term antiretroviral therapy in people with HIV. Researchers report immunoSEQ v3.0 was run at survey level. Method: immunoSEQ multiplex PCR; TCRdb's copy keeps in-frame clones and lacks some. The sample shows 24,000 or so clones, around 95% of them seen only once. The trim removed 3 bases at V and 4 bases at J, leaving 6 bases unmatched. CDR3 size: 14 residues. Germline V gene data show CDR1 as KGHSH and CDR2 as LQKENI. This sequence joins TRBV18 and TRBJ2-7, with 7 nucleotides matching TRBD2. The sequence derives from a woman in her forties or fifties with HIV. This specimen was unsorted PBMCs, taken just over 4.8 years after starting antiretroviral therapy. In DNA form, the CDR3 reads TGTGCCAGCTCACCCGGGACTACCGGGTACGAGCAGTACTTC. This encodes CASSPGTTGYEQYF.